The T cell receptor (beta chain) described here comes from a study of cytomegalovirus exposure and HLA in healthy donors. Study-level information: Genetic ancestry analysis placed over 75% of the approximately 400 donors that were genotyped in the Caucasian-associated cluster.

The study's findings and limits: Later analysis identified about 17,000 TCR beta sequences associated with HLA alleles, using a false discovery rate threshold of 0.05.

With regard to this clone: The antigen remains undetermined.

The PCR made use of 60 Vbeta and 13 Jbeta primers. Sequencing was performed with immunoSEQ multiplex PCR; in TCRdb, only in-frame clones are kept and a portion is missing. The table lists 150,000 to 250,000 clones. From germline, CDR1 is SGHVS and CDR2 FNYEAQ. The CDR3 has 16 amino acids. Germline trimming cut 2 bases from V and 6 bases from J; bases unmatched to any gene: 5. This sequence originates from a boy aged 10-17 years in good health and CMV-seronegative. The chain carries TRBV7-6 and TRBJ1-5; 12 positions match TRBD1. Sequencing input: PBMCs. Written as DNA, the CDR3 is TGTGCCAGCAGCTTAACCGGGACAGGGGGCGGTCAGCCCCAGCATTTT. It translates to CASSLTGTGGGQPQHF.